The 15 T cell receptor beta chains reported below all come from one sample, sequenced in a study of shared T cell receptors in the human thymus. The assay was immunoSEQ multiplex PCR, and TCRdb's table has in-frame clones only and misses some. The data hold 500,000 to 750,000 clones, with 70% to 90% observed a single time. These data were also filed under a second study, of human thymus T cells.

The sample was thymocytes. The source of these receptors is a boy under three years old with a congenital heart defect.

The chain couples TRBV4-2 to TRBJ2-2, with 8 bases aligning to TRBD2. Germline V gene lookup returns CDR1 LGHNA and CDR2 YNFKEQ. J lost 3 bases, V lost 1 base, and 13 bases had no gene match. This CDR3 has 19 amino acids. As DNA, the CDR3 is TGTGCCAGCAGCCAAGTGACACTAGCGGTTGACGACTACACCGGGGAGCTGTTTTTT. Encoded protein: CASSQVTLAVDDYTGELFF.

The chain couples TRBV5-6 to TRBJ2-2; 7 bases match TRBD2. The CDR3 has 17 amino acids. Germline loops: CDR1 SGHDT, CDR2 YYEEEE. V lost 4 bases to trimming and J lost 2 bases; unmatched junction nucleotides: 11. For the CDR3, the DNA is TGTGCCAGCAGCGGGGGTGGTAGCGGGTATAACACCGGGGAGCTGTTTTTT. This sequence encodes CASSGGGSGYNTGELFF.

The rearrangement joins TRBV5-1 to TRBJ1-2; D unresolved. CDR1 and CDR2 (germline): SGHRS, YFSETQ. V lost 4 bases to trimming and J lost 5 bases, with 18 bases between them. This CDR3 spans 15 amino acids. CDR3 DNA sequence: TGCGCCAGCAGCCCACCTCCCGGCAGGAATTATGGCTACACCTTC. Encoded protein: CASSPPPGRNYGYTF. Full variable domain (rest looked up from reference TRBV5-1 and TRBJ1-2): KAGVTQTPRYLIKTRGQQVTLSCSPISGHRSVSWYQQTPGQGLQFLFEYFSETQRNKGNFPGRFSGRQFSNSRSEMNVSTLELGDSALYLCASSPPPGRNYGYTFGSGTRLTVV.

This chain uses TRBV28 with TRBJ1-4, with TRBD1 identical over 8 bases. V lost 2 bases and J lost 8; bases outside the gene matches: 4. There are 14 residues in the CDR3. Germline lookup yields CDR1 MDHEN and CDR2 SYDVKM. The CDR3 DNA is TGTGCCAGCAGTTTACGGACAGGGAGGGAAAAACTGTTTTTT. Its protein product is CASSLRTGREKLFF. Supplemented by reference TRBV28 and TRBJ1-4, the full variable domain reads DVKVTQSSRYLVKRTGEKVFLECVQDMDHENMFWYRQDPGLGLRLIYFSYDVKMKEKGDIPEGYSVSREKKERFSLILESASTNQTSMYLCASSLRTGREKLFFGSGTQLSVL.

In this sample, this clone turned up a few times. This CDR3 is CASSQGGAVSSYNEQFF. CDR3 sequence (DNA): TGCGCCAGCAGCCAAGGCGGGGCCGTAAGCTCCTACAATGAGCAGTTCTTC. The chain is built from TRBV4-1 and TRBJ2-1; D may be TRBD2 (6 bases). Between the trimmed V and J ends, which lost 1 base and 0 bases, there was a span of 13 bases. The CDR3 is 17 residues long. Per germline, CDR1 MGHRA and CDR2 YSYEKL.

The chain carries TRBV4-1 and TRBJ2-2, with 10 bases that match TRBD2. After removal of 3 bases from V and 4 bases from J, the junction contained 8 bases not matched to a gene. Looked up from germline, CDR1 is MGHRA and CDR2 is YSYEKL. This CDR3 contains 17 residues. The CDR3: CASSQGLAGEGTGELFF. The CDR3 DNA reads TGCGCCAGCAGCCAGGGGCTAGCGGGAGAGGGCACCGGGGAGCTGTTTTTT.

The rearrangement links TRBV5-1 to TRBJ2-4, with a possible D match to TRBD1 (6 bases). Germline V CDR1 and CDR2: SGHRS, YFSETQ. Trimming took 1 base from V and 3 from J, leaving 14 bases between them. The CDR3 extends over 16 amino acids. CDR3 nucleotides: TGCGCCAGCAGCTTGACGGCAGGGGTAGTCAAAAACATTCAGTACTTC. Encoded protein: CASSLTAGVVKNIQYF.

The chain joins TRBV7-2 to TRBJ2-1; D call uncertain. Trimming removed 1 base from V and 2 bases from J, with 6 bases in between. The CDR3 runs to 14 residues. Looked up from germline, CDR1 is SGHTA and CDR2 is FQGNSA. CDR3 sequence: CASSLDEPYNEQFF. The CDR3 region has the DNA TGTGCCAGCAGCTTAGACGAGCCCTACAATGAGCAGTTCTTC.

This sequence joins TRBV28 and TRBJ2-6; 11 bases align to TRBD1. Germline loops: CDR1 MDHEN, CDR2 SYDVKM. Trimming cost V 4 bases and J 4 bases; bases outside gene matches: 9. The CDR3 is 18 residues long. The CDR3 loop reads CASSSDRGRDLGANVLTF. CDR3 in DNA: TGTGCCAGCAGTTCGGACAGGGGGCGCGATTTGGGGGCCAACGTCCTGACTTTC.

CDR3 residues: CASSFGLAFEQYF. The CDR3 bases are TGCGCCAGCAGCTTCGGACTAGCGTTCGAGCAGTACTTC. The V call is TRBV5-1, the J call TRBJ2-7; 9 bases line up with TRBD2. V gave up 2 bases and J gave up 6 bases; unmatched junction bases: 3. This CDR3 comprises 13 residues. The germline V gene has CDR1 SGHRS and CDR2 YFSETQ.

This chain connects TRBV5-1 to TRBJ2-7, with 14 bases that match TRBD2. The CDR3 length is 19 residues. Unmatched junction bases numbered 8, after V lost 0 bases and J lost 0 bases. Germline CDR1 and CDR2: SGHRS and YFSETQ. CDR3 bases: TGCGCCAGCAGCTTGGGGGGACTAGCGGGAGCCCTGAGCTCCTACGAGCAGTACTTC. This gives the protein CASSLGGLAGALSSYEQYF.

J is TRBJ2-7 and V is TRBV6-1; possibly TRBD1 for D (7 bases). CDR1 and CDR2 from the germline V gene are MNHNS and SASEGT. Trimming shortened V by 6 bases and J by 0 bases, and 15 bases separated the two germline ends. The CDR3 consists of 15 residues. The CDR3 DNA follows: TGTGCCAGCAGAGCAGGGGGGCCCATCTCCTACGAGCAGTACTTC. Its translation: CASRAGGPISYEQYF.

Comments on this clone: The sample holds other DNA sequences that translate to the same CDR3. This chain connects TRBV5-1 to TRBJ2-5, with a tentative D call TRBD2 (6 bases). V shed 1 base and J shed 2 bases, with 9 bases lying between them. The CDR3 is 14 residues long. Germline V gene sequence: CDR1 SGHRS, CDR2 YFSETQ. The DNA of the CDR3 is TGCGCCAGCAGCTTGTTGGCGGGGCAAGAGACCCAGTACTTC. Amino acids: CASSLLAGQETQYF.

V usage is TRBV29-1 and J usage is TRBJ1-4; weak D call: TRBD1 (6 bases). The germline V gene encodes CDR1 SQVTM and CDR2 ANQGSEA. The CDR3 is made up of 13 amino acids. The V gene lost 6 bases and the J gene lost 0 bases, with 8 bases spanning the gap. The CDR3 reads CSVRTATNEKLFF. The CDR3 DNA is TGCAGCGTCCGGACAGCAACTAATGAAAAACTGTTTTTT.

The V gene is TRBV2, the J gene TRBJ1-2; 7 nucleotides line up with TRBD1. The CDR3 totals 16 residues. Trimming at V came to 6 bases and at J to 4 bases, leaving 14 bases not matched to a gene. Germline-derived CDR1 and CDR2 are SNHLY and FYNNEI. Here the CDR3 reads CASRFSQGGLIYGYTF. The CDR3 nucleotides are TGTGCCAGCAGATTCTCCCAGGGGGGCTTAATCTATGGCTACACCTTC.